These T cell receptor beta chains were read from a single sample in a study of blood T cell repertoires in COVID-19. Measured with immunoSEQ multiplex PCR; TCRdb has only the in-frame clones, and not every one. The table has 250,000 to 300,000 clones, 82% seen once; the top ten hold 3.1%. The source material was peripheral blood. These receptor sequences come from a woman aged 18-30 years with acute or convalescent COVID-19. Both conserved end residues are part of each CDR3. The D gene is left open where the match is weak. Some rows mark clone size as missing; the rest say once, few, many or name a class of expanded clone.

size	V	D	J	CDR3
-	TRBV3-1/TRBV3-2	TRBD2	TRBJ2-4	CASSQGGAKNIQYF
few	TRBV4-3	TRBD1	TRBJ2-1	CASSQQGQGAYNEQFF
few	TRBV27	TRBD1	TRBJ1-2	CASSLSGQGRSAVADGYTF
-	TRBV29-1	-	TRBJ1-4	CSVEAGGRQLFF
-	TRBV7-2	-	TRBJ1-5	CASSLGPNRDQPQHF
-	TRBV19	TRBD2	TRBJ2-1	CASSISSGSNEQFF
few	TRBV7-7	TRBD1	TRBJ1-5	CASSLRGDLQGAGQPQHF
once	TRBV7-3	-	TRBJ2-2	CASSLTSERELFF
-	TRBV29-1	-	TRBJ2-7	CSVEGGLNEQYF
-	TRBV3-1/TRBV3-2	TRBD2	TRBJ2-1	CASSQDLTSGRAGEQFF
-	TRBV2	-	TRBJ2-5	CASSVETQYF
-	TRBV24-1	-	TRBJ2-2	CATSETYNTGELFF
few	TRBV19	TRBD1	TRBJ1-2	CASSIDLQGARYYGYTF
-	TRBV7-8	-	TRBJ1-5	CASSLARAGLNQPQHF
-	TRBV10-3	TRBD2	TRBJ2-1	CATSTSGSYNEQFF
-	TRBV6-5	TRBD1	TRBJ1-1	CASSYGTGWNTEAFF
-	TRBV27	-	TRBJ1-1	CASKRTVTLTEAFF
few	TRBV5-1	TRBD1	TRBJ2-5	CASSRGQGTGETQYF
-	TRBV2	-	TRBJ1-6	CASSGKSLFQASNSPLHF
-	TRBV15	-	TRBJ1-2	CATSREAGSGYGYTF
few	TRBV2	-	TRBJ1-4	CASSPRLGNEKLFF
-	TRBV9	-	TRBJ1-6	CASSDGQTNSPLHF